This is a list of T cell receptor beta chains from one sample in a study of blood T cell repertoires in COVID-19. The data were produced by immunoSEQ multiplex PCR, yet TCRdb's version contains in-frame clones alone and is incomplete. The sample records some 190,000 clones, roughly 80% being singletons. Sequencing was done on a sample of PBMCs or T cells enriched from blood (not recorded which). The receptors come from a woman aged 25 to 45 who had recovered from COVID-19. CDR3s include the opening cysteine and the closing phenylalanine or tryptophan. Fields, in order: J gene, clone size, D gene, V gene, CDR3 DNA, CDR3 protein. The D gene is left open where the match is weak. Clone size appears in some rows only: once, few, many, or a class for an expanded clone.

J gene: TRBJ2-6; clone size: NA; D gene: TRBD1; V gene: TRBV2; CDR3 DNA: TGTGCCAGCAGTACCCGACAGGGGGTCTCTGGGGCCAACGTCCTGACTTTC; CDR3 protein: CASSTRQGVSGANVLTF
J gene: TRBJ1-5; clone size: once; D gene: NA; V gene: TRBV4-1; CDR3 DNA: TGCGCCAGCAGCCAAGTCAGGGGTGGACAGCCCCAGCATTTT; CDR3 protein: CASSQVRGGQPQHF
J gene: TRBJ2-3; clone size: NA; D gene: TRBD2; V gene: TRBV7-2; CDR3 DNA: TGTGCCAGCAGCTTAGTTAGCGGGGGGACTCCAGATACGCAGTATTTT; CDR3 protein: CASSLVSGGTPDTQYF
J gene: TRBJ1-1; clone size: NA; D gene: NA; V gene: TRBV9; CDR3 DNA: TGTGCCAGCAGCGTAAGCGTGGACACTGAAGCTTTCTTT; CDR3 protein: CASSVSVDTEAFF
J gene: TRBJ2-2; clone size: NA; D gene: NA; V gene: TRBV24-1; CDR3 DNA: TGTGCCACCAGTGACCCGATCGCGCCGACCGGGGAGCTGTTTTTT; CDR3 protein: CATSDPIAPTGELFF
J gene: TRBJ1-5; clone size: NA; D gene: NA; V gene: TRBV2; CDR3 DNA: TGTGCCAGCAGTCAAAGATTAAGTTGGGAGACCATAGAACCCCAGCATTTT; CDR3 protein: CASSQRLSWETIEPQHF
J gene: TRBJ1-6; clone size: NA; D gene: NA; V gene: TRBV3-1/TRBV3-2; CDR3 DNA: TGTGCCAGCAGCCATAGTCGAGGCTATAATTCACCCCTCCACTTT; CDR3 protein: CASSHSRGYNSPLHF
J gene: TRBJ2-3; clone size: NA; D gene: TRBD1; V gene: TRBV5-1; CDR3 DNA: TGCGCCAGCAGCTTGGCCAGGGGGACCAAACCAGGACCCAGCACAGATACGCAGTATTTT; CDR3 protein: CASSLARGTKPGPSTDTQYF
J gene: TRBJ2-5; clone size: NA; D gene: TRBD2; V gene: TRBV29-1; CDR3 DNA: TGCAGCAGTCCGATAGCGGGGGGAAGAGAGACCCAGTACTTC; CDR3 protein: CSSPIAGGRETQYF
J gene: TRBJ2-5; clone size: NA; D gene: TRBD1; V gene: TRBV2; CDR3 DNA: TGTGCCAGCTTGGGACAGGGGGAGCGGGAGACCCAGTACTTC; CDR3 protein: CASLGQGERETQYF
J gene: TRBJ1-2; clone size: once; D gene: NA; V gene: TRBV7-9; CDR3 DNA: TGTGCCAGCAGCTTAGAGGGCAGGGTCAACTATGGCTACACCTTC; CDR3 protein: CASSLEGRVNYGYTF
J gene: TRBJ1-5; clone size: NA; D gene: TRBD1; V gene: TRBV7-2; CDR3 DNA: TGTGCCAGCAGCCGGGACAGGGTTGGGGATCAGCCCCAGCATTTT; CDR3 protein: CASSRDRVGDQPQHF
J gene: TRBJ2-1; clone size: NA; D gene: TRBD2; V gene: TRBV5-1; CDR3 DNA: TGCGCCAGCAGCTGGGGACTAGCGGGAGAGCAGTTCTTC; CDR3 protein: CASSWGLAGEQFF
J gene: TRBJ2-1; clone size: NA; D gene: NA; V gene: TRBV5-7; CDR3 DNA: TGTGCCAGCAGCCCAACCTCACAGCACACGCCCTACAATGAGCAGTTCTTC; CDR3 protein: CASSPTSQHTPYNEQFF
J gene: TRBJ1-2; clone size: NA; D gene: TRBD1; V gene: TRBV27; CDR3 DNA: TGTGCCAGCAGTTTATTGGGCGGGACAGCTAACTATGGCTACACCTTC; CDR3 protein: CASSLLGGTANYGYTF
J gene: TRBJ2-7; clone size: NA; D gene: TRBD2; V gene: TRBV2; CDR3 DNA: TGTGCCAGCAGTTCCCCACTAGCGGGAGCCTACTACGAGCAGTACTTC; CDR3 protein: CASSSPLAGAYYEQYF
J gene: TRBJ2-1; clone size: once; D gene: NA; V gene: TRBV28; CDR3 DNA: TGTGCCAGCGAACGGGGGACTGATGAGCAGTTCTTC; CDR3 protein: CASERGTDEQFF
J gene: TRBJ1-2; clone size: NA; D gene: TRBD1; V gene: TRBV6-5; CDR3 DNA: TGTGCCAGCAGTCCACAGGGGACAGCTAACTATGGCTACACCTTC; CDR3 protein: CASSPQGTANYGYTF
J gene: TRBJ2-2; clone size: NA; D gene: NA; V gene: TRBV11-2; CDR3 DNA: TGTGCCATCCCGAAGGGGACCGGGGAGCTGTTTTTT; CDR3 protein: CAIPKGTGELFF
J gene: TRBJ2-1; clone size: NA; D gene: TRBD1; V gene: TRBV7-9; CDR3 DNA: TGTGCCAGCAGCCGCGACAGGGGGCGAAACAATGAGCAGTTCTTC; CDR3 protein: CASSRDRGRNNEQFF
J gene: TRBJ1-6; clone size: NA; D gene: NA; V gene: TRBV9; CDR3 DNA: TGTGCCAGCAGCGTAACCCAGGGAAATTCACCCCTCCACTTT; CDR3 protein: CASSVTQGNSPLHF
J gene: TRBJ2-5; clone size: NA; D gene: NA; V gene: TRBV6-5; CDR3 DNA: TGTGCCAGCAGTTACCTCGGCGGCACCACTCAAGAGACCCAGTACTTC; CDR3 protein: CASSYLGGTTQETQYF
J gene: TRBJ2-2; clone size: NA; D gene: TRBD2; V gene: TRBV30; CDR3 DNA: TGTGCCTGGAGTGGTTTAGCGGGAGTCGGCACCGGGGAGCTGTTTTTT; CDR3 protein: CAWSGLAGVGTGELFF
J gene: TRBJ1-1; clone size: NA; D gene: NA; V gene: TRBV11-2; CDR3 DNA: TGTGCCAGCAGCTTACGTCAGGGTTTGGGTGAAGCTTTCTTT; CDR3 protein: CASSLRQGLGEAFF
J gene: TRBJ1-5; clone size: NA; D gene: NA; V gene: TRBV28; CDR3 DNA: TGTGCCAGCAGTTTCTTACAGGGTAGCAATCAGCCCCAGCATTTT; CDR3 protein: CASSFLQGSNQPQHF
J gene: TRBJ2-1; clone size: NA; D gene: TRBD2; V gene: TRBV9; CDR3 DNA: TGTGCCAGCAGCGTGAGCGGGAGGGACAATGAGCAGTTCTTC; CDR3 protein: CASSVSGRDNEQFF
J gene: TRBJ1-1; clone size: NA; D gene: NA; V gene: TRBV7-2; CDR3 DNA: TGTGCCAGCAGCCCATGGGGGGTAAGAAAAACTGAAGCTTTCTTT; CDR3 protein: CASSPWGVRKTEAFF
J gene: TRBJ2-4; clone size: NA; D gene: TRBD1; V gene: TRBV19; CDR3 DNA: TGTGCCAGTAGTATAGGGGACAGGGTGTTTAAGTACTTC; CDR3 protein: CASSIGDRVFKYF
J gene: TRBJ1-1; clone size: NA; D gene: TRBD1; V gene: TRBV5-1; CDR3 DNA: TGCGCCAGCAGCTTGGCTCCGATGACAGGGATCACTGAAGCTTTCTTT; CDR3 protein: CASSLAPMTGITEAFF
J gene: TRBJ1-3; clone size: NA; D gene: TRBD1; V gene: TRBV4-1; CDR3 DNA: TGCGCCAGCAGCCACTCCCAACAGGGGTATGGAAACACCATATATTTT; CDR3 protein: CASSHSQQGYGNTIYF
J gene: TRBJ1-1; clone size: NA; D gene: TRBD1; V gene: TRBV5-4; CDR3 DNA: TGTGCCAGCAGCCTACGACAGGGTTTGGCTTTCTTT; CDR3 protein: CASSLRQGLAFF
J gene: TRBJ1-6; clone size: NA; D gene: NA; V gene: TRBV2; CDR3 DNA: TGTGCCAGCATTCTGGAGACGGATAATTCACCCCTCCACTTT; CDR3 protein: CASILETDNSPLHF
J gene: TRBJ2-5; clone size: NA; D gene: TRBD2; V gene: TRBV7-8; CDR3 DNA: TGTGCCAGCAGCTCTATAATCCTAGCGGGAGGTCCTGTGGAGACCCAGTACTTC; CDR3 protein: CASSSIILAGGPVETQYF
J gene: TRBJ1-2; clone size: NA; D gene: NA; V gene: TRBV28; CDR3 DNA: TGTGCCAGCAGTTTAACTACTAACTATGGCTACACCTTC; CDR3 protein: CASSLTTNYGYTF
J gene: TRBJ1-6; clone size: NA; D gene: NA; V gene: TRBV2; CDR3 DNA: TGTGCCAGCAGCGAGGCCGGGCAGGGAAATTCACCCCTCCACTTT; CDR3 protein: CASSEAGQGNSPLHF
J gene: TRBJ2-1; clone size: NA; D gene: NA; V gene: TRBV2; CDR3 DNA: TGTGCCAGCAGGGACAGCCAACACTACAATGAGCAGTTCTTC; CDR3 protein: CASRDSQHYNEQFF
J gene: TRBJ2-1; clone size: NA; D gene: TRBD1; V gene: TRBV5-6; CDR3 DNA: TGTGCCAGCAGGGAACAGGGGGCTGCCTACAATGAGCAGTTCTTC; CDR3 protein: CASREQGAAYNEQFF
J gene: TRBJ1-6; clone size: NA; D gene: NA; V gene: TRBV19; CDR3 DNA: TGTGCCAGTAGTTGGGGGGTGTCACCCCTCCACTTT; CDR3 protein: CASSWGVSPLHF
J gene: TRBJ2-1; clone size: NA; D gene: NA; V gene: TRBV11-3; CDR3 DNA: TGTGCCAGCAGGAAATTGGCAGGGGCCTACAATGAGCAGTTCTTC; CDR3 protein: CASRKLAGAYNEQFF
J gene: TRBJ1-6; clone size: NA; D gene: TRBD1; V gene: TRBV5-5; CDR3 DNA: TGTGCCAGCAGCACGACAGGGGCGCAGGATAATTCACCCCTCCACTTT; CDR3 protein: CASSTTGAQDNSPLHF
J gene: TRBJ2-6; clone size: NA; D gene: NA; V gene: TRBV19; CDR3 DNA: TGTGCCAGTAGTTCTGCGGGGAGAAACTCTGGGGCCAACGTCCTGACTTTC; CDR3 protein: CASSSAGRNSGANVLTF
J gene: TRBJ2-7; clone size: NA; D gene: TRBD2; V gene: TRBV7-3; CDR3 DNA: TGTGCCAGCAGCTTAACCAGCGGGAGATTTAACGAGCAGTACTTC; CDR3 protein: CASSLTSGRFNEQYF
J gene: TRBJ2-7; clone size: NA; D gene: TRBD2; V gene: TRBV11-1; CDR3 DNA: TGTGCCAGCAGCTTATCACTAGCGGGGTACGAGCAGTACTTC; CDR3 protein: CASSLSLAGYEQYF
J gene: TRBJ1-1; clone size: NA; D gene: NA; V gene: TRBV28; CDR3 DNA: TGTGCCAGCAGCTTGTCATGGACAGAGAACACTGAAGCTTTCTTT; CDR3 protein: CASSLSWTENTEAFF
J gene: TRBJ1-1; clone size: NA; D gene: NA; V gene: TRBV27; CDR3 DNA: TGTGCCAGCAGTTCCCGGCGGGGGGTGTCGAACACTGAAGCTTTCTTT; CDR3 protein: CASSSRRGVSNTEAFF